These 7 T cell receptor beta chains were sequenced from one sample in a study of cytomegalovirus exposure and HLA in healthy donors. PCR involved 60 Vbeta and 13 Jbeta primers. The protocol was immunoSEQ multiplex PCR, while the TCRdb copy is restricted to in-frame clones and leaves out a portion. The sample shows about 150,000 clones, approximately 80% of them seen only once. Material: PBMCs. The receptor source for this set is a male donor in good health and CMV-seronegative.

The chain has TRBV9 and TRBJ2-1, with D maybe TRBD2 (6 bases). V was trimmed by 4 bases and J by 0 bases, leaving 20 bases between them. The CDR3 loop spans 18 amino acids. CDR1 is SGDLS, CDR2 YYNGEE, per germline. The CDR3 DNA reads as TGTGCCAGCAGCACGGGGGTTGGGCAGACTAGCTCCTACAATGAGCAGTTCTTC. It encodes CASSTGVGQTSSYNEQFF. Drawing the rest from reference TRBV9 and TRBJ2-1, the complete variable domain is DSGVTQTPKHLITATGQRVTLRCSPRSGDLSVYWYQQSLDQGLQFLIQYYNGEERAKGNILERFSAQQFPDLHSELNLSSLELGDSALYFCASSTGVGQTSSYNEQFFGPGTRLTVL.

The chain carries TRBV9 and TRBJ2-2, with no clear D. The V end was cut by 0 bases, the J end by 5 bases, with 14 bases between. The CDR3 runs 16 residues. CDR1 SGDLS and CDR2 YYNGEE come from the germline V gene. CDR3 in DNA: TGTGCCAGCAGCGTAGAGTATAAGAGCCCGACCGGGGAGCTGTTTTTT. It translates to CASSVEYKSPTGELFF.

The V call is TRBV27, the J call TRBJ1-1; unclear D gene. Germline V CDR1 and CDR2: MNHEY, SMNVEV (reference sequence). CDR3 length equals 13 residues. V was pared by 0 bases and J by 8 bases, with 10 bases between. The CDR3 DNA sequence: TGTGCCAGCAGTTTATCGGGAGCTCGGGAAGCTTTCTTT. Translated: CASSLSGAREAFF.

The J gene is TRBJ1-3, the V gene TRBV28; no clear D gene. Germline V gives CDR1 MDHEN, CDR2 SYDVKM. The V and J ends lost 5 bases and 4 bases respectively, with 9 bases between them. The CDR3 is 13 amino acids. The CDR3 nucleotides are TGTGCCAGCAGTGACTCACTGGGAAACACCATATATTTT. This gives the protein CASSDSLGNTIYF.

The rearrangement uses TRBV25-1 and TRBJ1-3; maybe TRBD1 (5 bases). CDR3 size: 12 residues. V was cut by 5 bases and J by 4 bases, with 6 bases left in between. Germline CDR1 is MGHDK and CDR2 is SYGVNS. The CDR3 loop is CASSRGGNTIYF. CDR3 bases: TGTGCCAGCAGTCGGGGGGGAAACACCATATATTTT.

The rearrangement links TRBV19 to TRBJ1-4; 8 bases map to TRBD1. This CDR3 is built from 14 residues. Germline CDR1 and CDR2: LNHDA and SQIVND (reference sequence). The V segment lost 6 bases and the J segment 11 bases; nucleotides outside the gene matches: 11. CDR3 protein: CASRADRGASKLFF. CDR3 nucleotide sequence: TGTGCCAGTAGGGCCGACAGGGGCGCTTCGAAACTGTTTTTT.

The chain is built from TRBV5-4 and TRBJ2-3; no clear D gene. The CDR3 loop spans 15 amino acids. V was trimmed by 0 bases and J by 0 bases, leaving 8 bases between them. The germline V gene has CDR1 SGHNT and CDR2 YYREEE (reference sequence). Here the CDR3 reads CASSLVAVSTDTQYF. CDR3 nucleotides: TGTGCCAGCAGCTTGGTAGCTGTCAGCACAGATACGCAGTATTTT.